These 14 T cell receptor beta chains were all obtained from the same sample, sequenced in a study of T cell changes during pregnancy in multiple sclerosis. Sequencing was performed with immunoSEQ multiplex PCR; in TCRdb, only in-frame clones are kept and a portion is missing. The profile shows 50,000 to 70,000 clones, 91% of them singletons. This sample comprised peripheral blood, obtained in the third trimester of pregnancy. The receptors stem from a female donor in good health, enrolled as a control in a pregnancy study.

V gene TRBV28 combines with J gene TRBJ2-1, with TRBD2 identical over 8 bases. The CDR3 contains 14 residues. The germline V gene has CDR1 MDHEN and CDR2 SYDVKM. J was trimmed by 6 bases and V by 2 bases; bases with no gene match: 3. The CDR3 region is CASSLAGGSNEQFF. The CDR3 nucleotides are TGTGCCAGCAGTTTAGCGGGAGGTTCCAATGAGCAGTTCTTC.

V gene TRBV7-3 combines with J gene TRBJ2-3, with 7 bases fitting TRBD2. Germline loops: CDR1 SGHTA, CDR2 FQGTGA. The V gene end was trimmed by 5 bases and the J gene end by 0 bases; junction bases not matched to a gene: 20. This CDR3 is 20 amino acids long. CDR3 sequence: CASSVENWGGIISSTDTQYF. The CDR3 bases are TGTGCCAGCAGCGTAGAGAATTGGGGGGGGATTATTTCTAGCACAGATACGCAGTATTTT.

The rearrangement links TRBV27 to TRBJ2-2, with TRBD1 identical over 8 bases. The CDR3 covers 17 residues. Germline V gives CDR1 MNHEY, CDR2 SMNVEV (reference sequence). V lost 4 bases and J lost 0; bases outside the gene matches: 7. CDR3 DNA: TGTGCCAGCAGTTCCTCGGACAGGGAGGCGAACACCGGGGAGCTGTTTTTT. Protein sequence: CASSSSDREANTGELFF.

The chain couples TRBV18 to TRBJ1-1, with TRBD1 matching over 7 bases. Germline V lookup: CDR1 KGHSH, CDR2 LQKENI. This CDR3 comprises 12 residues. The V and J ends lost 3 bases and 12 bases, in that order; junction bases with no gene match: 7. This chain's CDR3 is CASSPDRVATFF. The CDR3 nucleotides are TGTGCCAGCTCACCTGACAGGGTGGCCACTTTCTTT.

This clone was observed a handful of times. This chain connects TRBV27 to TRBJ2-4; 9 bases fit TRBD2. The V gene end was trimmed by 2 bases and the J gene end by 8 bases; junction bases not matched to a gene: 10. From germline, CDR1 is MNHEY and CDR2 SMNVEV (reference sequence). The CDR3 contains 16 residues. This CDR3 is CASSLGAGGAQDIQYF. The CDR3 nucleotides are TGTGCCAGCAGTTTAGGGGCGGGAGGGGCTCAGGACATTCAGTACTTC.

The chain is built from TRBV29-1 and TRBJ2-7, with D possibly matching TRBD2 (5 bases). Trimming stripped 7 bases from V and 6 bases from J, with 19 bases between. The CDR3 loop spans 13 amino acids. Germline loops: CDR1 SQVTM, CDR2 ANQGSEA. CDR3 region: CSARPREGGEQYF. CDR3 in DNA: TGCAGCGCCCGACCGAGAGAGGGCGGCGAGCAGTACTTC.

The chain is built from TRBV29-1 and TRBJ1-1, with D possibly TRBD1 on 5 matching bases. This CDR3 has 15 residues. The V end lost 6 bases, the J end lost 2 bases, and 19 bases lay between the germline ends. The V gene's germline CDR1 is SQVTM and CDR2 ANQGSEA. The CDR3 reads CSVPPGWGVNTEAFF. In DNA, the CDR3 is TGCAGCGTCCCTCCGGGCTGGGGGGTTAACACTGAAGCTTTCTTT. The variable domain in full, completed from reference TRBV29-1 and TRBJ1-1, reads SAVISQKPSRDICQRGTSLTIQCQVDSQVTMMFWYRQQPGQSLTLIATANQGSEATYESGFVIDKFPISRPNLTFSTLTVSNMSPEDSSIYLCSVPPGWGVNTEAFFGQGTRLTVV.

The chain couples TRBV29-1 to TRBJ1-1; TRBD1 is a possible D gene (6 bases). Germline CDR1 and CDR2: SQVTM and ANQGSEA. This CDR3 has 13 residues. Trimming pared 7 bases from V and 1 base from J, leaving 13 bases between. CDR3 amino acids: CSGETGTNTEAFF. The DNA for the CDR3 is TGCAGCGGCGAGACAGGAACGAACACTGAAGCTTTCTTT.

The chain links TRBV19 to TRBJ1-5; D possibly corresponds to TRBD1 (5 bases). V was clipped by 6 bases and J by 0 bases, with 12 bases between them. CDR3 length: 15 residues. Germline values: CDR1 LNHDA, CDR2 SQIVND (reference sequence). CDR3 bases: TGTGCCAGTAGCCCGACAGCCCCTAGCAATCAGCCCCAGCATTTT. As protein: CASSPTAPSNQPQHF.

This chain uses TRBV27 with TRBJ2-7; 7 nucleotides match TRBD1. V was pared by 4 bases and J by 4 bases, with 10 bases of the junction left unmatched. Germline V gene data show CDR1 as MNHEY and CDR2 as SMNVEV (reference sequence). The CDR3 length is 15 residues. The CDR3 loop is CASSSGGAPGYEQYF. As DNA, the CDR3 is TGTGCCAGCAGTTCAGGGGGTGCGCCGGGATACGAGCAGTACTTC.

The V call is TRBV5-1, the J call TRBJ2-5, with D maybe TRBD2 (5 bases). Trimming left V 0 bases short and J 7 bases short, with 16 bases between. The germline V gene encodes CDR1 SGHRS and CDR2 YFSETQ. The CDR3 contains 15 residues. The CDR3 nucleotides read TGCGCCAGCAGCTTGGTCTCACCCCCCCGGGGGACCCAGTACTTC. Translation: CASSLVSPPRGTQYF.

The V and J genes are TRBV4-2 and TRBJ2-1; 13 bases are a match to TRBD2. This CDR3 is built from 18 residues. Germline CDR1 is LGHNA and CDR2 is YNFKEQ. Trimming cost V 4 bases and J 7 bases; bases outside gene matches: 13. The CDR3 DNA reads TGTGCCAGCAGCCTCCAGGGGACTAGCGGGATCCTGGGGAATGAGCAGTTCTTC. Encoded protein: CASSLQGTSGILGNEQFF.

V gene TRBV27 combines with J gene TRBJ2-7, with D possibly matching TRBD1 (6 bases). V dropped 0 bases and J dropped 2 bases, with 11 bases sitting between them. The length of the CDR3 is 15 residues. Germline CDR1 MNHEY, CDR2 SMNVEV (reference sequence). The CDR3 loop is CASSLSGRGTYEQYF. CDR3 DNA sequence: TGTGCCAGCAGTTTATCGGGCAGGGGCACCTACGAGCAGTACTTC.

CDR3 in DNA: TGTGCCAGCAGATCACAGGGGGCAGGGATATATCGTCAACTGTACTTC. Its protein product is CASRSQGAGIYRQLYF. V gene TRBV27 combines with J gene TRBJ2-7; 9 bases map to TRBD1. Unmatched junction bases numbered 21, after V lost 6 bases and J lost 12 bases. Looked up from germline, CDR1 is MNHEY and CDR2 is SMNVEV (reference sequence). The length of the CDR3 is 16 residues.